This TCR beta chain was retrieved from a study of T cells in localized non-small cell lung cancer. Using immunoSEQ multiplex PCR, the repertoire was profiled, and TCRdb retains in-frame clones only, with some absent. This sample has fewer than 100,000 clones, with approximately 88% found just once. The CDR3 length is 14 residues. Germline values: CDR1 SGHRS, CDR2 YFSETQ. Deletions cut 4 bases from V and 3 bases from J, with 11 bases between. This TCR derives from a man between 40 and 70 years old with stage I squamous cell lung carcinoma. The rearrangement links TRBV5-1 to TRBJ2-1; D remains ambiguous. The sample was peripheral blood, taken before any cancer treatment. CDR3 loop: CASSADGIYNEQFF. The CDR3 DNA reads as TGCGCCAGCAGCGCCGATGGGATCTACAATGAGCAGTTCTTC.